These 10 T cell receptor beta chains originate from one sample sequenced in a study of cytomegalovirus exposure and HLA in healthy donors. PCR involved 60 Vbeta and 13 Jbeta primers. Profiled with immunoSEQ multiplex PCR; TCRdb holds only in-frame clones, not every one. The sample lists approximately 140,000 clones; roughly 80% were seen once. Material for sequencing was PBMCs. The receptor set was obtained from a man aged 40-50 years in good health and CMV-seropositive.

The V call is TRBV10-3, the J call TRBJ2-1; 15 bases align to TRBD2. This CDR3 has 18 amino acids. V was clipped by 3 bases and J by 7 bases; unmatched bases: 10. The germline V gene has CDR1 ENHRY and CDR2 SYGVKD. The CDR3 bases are TGTGCCATCAGTGACCCCGGACTAGCGGGAGGGCCGGAGAATGAGCAGTTCTTC. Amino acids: CAISDPGLAGGPENEQFF.

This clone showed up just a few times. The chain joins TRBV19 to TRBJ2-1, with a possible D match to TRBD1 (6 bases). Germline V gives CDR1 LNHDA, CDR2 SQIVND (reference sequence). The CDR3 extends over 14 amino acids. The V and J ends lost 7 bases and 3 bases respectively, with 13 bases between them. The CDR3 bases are TGTGCCAGTAAAGGGGGTCCACTCTACAATGAGCAGTTCTTC. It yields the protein CASKGGPLYNEQFF. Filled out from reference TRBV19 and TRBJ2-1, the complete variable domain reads DGGITQSPKYLFRKEGQNVTLSCEQNLNHDAMYWYRQDPGQGLRLIYYSQIVNDFQKGDIAEGYSVSREKKESFPLTVTSAQKNPTAFYLCASKGGPLYNEQFFGPGTRLTVL.

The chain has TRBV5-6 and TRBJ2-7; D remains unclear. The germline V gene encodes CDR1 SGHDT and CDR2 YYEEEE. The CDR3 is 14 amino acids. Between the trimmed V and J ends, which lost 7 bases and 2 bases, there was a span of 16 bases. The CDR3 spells CASQIGYKTYEQYF. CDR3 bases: TGTGCCAGCCAAATCGGGTACAAAACCTACGAGCAGTACTTC.

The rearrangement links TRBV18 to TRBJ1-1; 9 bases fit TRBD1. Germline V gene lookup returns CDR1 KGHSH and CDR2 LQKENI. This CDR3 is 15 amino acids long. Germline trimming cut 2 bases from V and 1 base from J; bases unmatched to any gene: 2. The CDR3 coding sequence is TGTGCCAGCTCACCATCGGGACAGGGGAACACTGAAGCTTTCTTT. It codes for CASSPSGQGNTEAFF.

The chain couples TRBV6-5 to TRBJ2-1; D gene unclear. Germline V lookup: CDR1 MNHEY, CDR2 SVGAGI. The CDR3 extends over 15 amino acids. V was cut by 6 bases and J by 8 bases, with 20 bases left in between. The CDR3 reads CASSPAFLSSDEQFF. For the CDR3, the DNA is TGTGCCAGCAGCCCTGCGTTTTTATCCTCCGATGAGCAGTTCTTC.

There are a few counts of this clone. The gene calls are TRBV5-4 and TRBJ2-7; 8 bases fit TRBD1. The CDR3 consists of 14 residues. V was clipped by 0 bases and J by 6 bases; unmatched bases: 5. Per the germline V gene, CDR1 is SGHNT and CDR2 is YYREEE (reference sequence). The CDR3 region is CASSLAGTGGEQYF. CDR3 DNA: TGTGCCAGCAGCTTGGCCGGGACAGGTGGCGAGCAGTACTTC.

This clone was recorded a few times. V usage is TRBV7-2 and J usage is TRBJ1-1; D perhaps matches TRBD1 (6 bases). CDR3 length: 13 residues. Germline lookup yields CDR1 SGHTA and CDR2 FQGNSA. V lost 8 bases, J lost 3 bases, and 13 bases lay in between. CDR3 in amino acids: CASGQGRDTEAFF. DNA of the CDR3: TGTGCCAGCGGCCAGGGGAGGGACACTGAAGCTTTCTTT. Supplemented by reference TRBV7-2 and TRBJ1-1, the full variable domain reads GAGVSQSPSNKVTEKGKDVELRCDPISGHTALYWYRQSLGQGLEFLIYFQGNSAPDKSGLPSDRFSAERTGGSVSTLTIQRTQQEDSAVYLCASGQGRDTEAFFGQGTRLTVV.

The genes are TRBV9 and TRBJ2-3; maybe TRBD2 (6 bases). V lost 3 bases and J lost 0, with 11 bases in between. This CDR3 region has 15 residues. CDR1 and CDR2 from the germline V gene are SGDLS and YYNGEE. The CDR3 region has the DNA TGTGCCAGCAGCGCCCGGGACTTGAGCACAGATACGCAGTATTTT. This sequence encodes CASSARDLSTDTQYF.

CDR3 nucleotide sequence: TGTGCCAGTAGGGGCGTTAATAGCGGGAGGGCCCGGACCGGGGAGCTGTTTTTT. Translation gives CASRGVNSGRARTGELFF. J is TRBJ2-2 and V is TRBV19, with TRBD2 matching over 11 bases. This CDR3 is built from 18 residues. The V segment lost 6 bases and the J segment 5 bases; nucleotides outside the gene matches: 14. Germline assignment: CDR1 LNHDA and CDR2 SQIVND (reference sequence).

As DNA, the CDR3 is TGTGCCAGCAGCTTGGGACAGGGGGCTTTGAATGAGCAGTTCTTC. Its translation is CASSLGQGALNEQFF. This rearrangement joins TRBV5-4 to TRBJ2-1; 10 bases fit TRBD1. The CDR3 loop spans 15 amino acids. In germline, CDR1 is SGHNT, CDR2 YYREEE (reference sequence). J gave up 7 bases and V 0 bases, and 4 bases lay outside the gene matches.